This TCR beta chain appears in the sequencing data of a study of blood T cells in healthy people across ages. This clonotype was detected a few times. Antigen: not known. Total RNA extracted from each sample amounted to at least 6 micrograms. General study results and limits: The recorded TCR beta diversity per million T cells decreased in a roughly linear manner with age.

The second PCR ran 7 to 11 cycles with a sample-barcoded 5' primer and J-beta primers. Using its own MiXCR run on the 5' RACE reads, TCRdb lists one record per CDR3 protein. In the table there are about 1.5 million distinct CDR3 sequences, approximately 43% of which are singletons. This clonotype was sampled from a woman between 18 and 30 years old in good health. Sequencing was carried out using blood.

CDR3 in DNA: TGCAGTGCTAAATTCTGGGACAGGGAGAACACTGAAGCTTTCTTT. Translating it yields CSAKFWDRENTEAFF. The V call is TRBV20-1, the J call TRBJ1-1, with 9 bases fitting TRBD1. The CDR3 runs 15 residues. Trimming took 4 bases from V and 1 from J; bases not matched to a gene: 7. CDR1 DFQATT and CDR2 SNEGSKA come from the germline V gene (reference sequence).